The entry below describes one TCR beta chain. Its target is not known. This sample is drawn from a study of T cell responses to AZD1222 COVID-19 vaccine. General study points: Unmutated variant regions are reportedly targeted by nearly half of spike-specific TCRs. Baseline seropositivity characterized only a handful of AZD1222 recipients. The repertoires were collected only after the peak T cell response.

From germline, CDR1 is SGHRS and CDR2 YFSETQ. The CDR3 covers 13 residues. With 1 base removed from V and 4 bases from J, the gap between germline ends came to 9 bases. TCRdb keeps only in-frame clones here, not all; method: immunoSEQ multiplex PCR. This sample carries 65,000 to 85,000 clones, around 80% of them seen once, and the ten largest clones take approximately 22%. The receptor was isolated from an adult in good health. This material consisted of peripheral blood, taken on day 0 of AZD1222 vaccination. The chain is built from TRBV5-1 and TRBJ2-7, with a possible D match to TRBD1 (6 bases). The CDR3 sequence is CASSLNREYEQYF. The CDR3 DNA sequence: TGCGCCAGCAGCTTGAACAGGGAATACGAGCAGTACTTC.